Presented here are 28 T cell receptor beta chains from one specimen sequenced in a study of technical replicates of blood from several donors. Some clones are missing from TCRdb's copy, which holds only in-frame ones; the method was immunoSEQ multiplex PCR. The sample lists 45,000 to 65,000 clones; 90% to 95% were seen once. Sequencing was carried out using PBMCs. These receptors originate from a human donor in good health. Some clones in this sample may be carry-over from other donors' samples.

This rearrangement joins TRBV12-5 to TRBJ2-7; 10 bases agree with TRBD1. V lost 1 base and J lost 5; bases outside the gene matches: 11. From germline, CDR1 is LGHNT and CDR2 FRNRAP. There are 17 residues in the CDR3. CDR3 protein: CASGLGDRGYDGDEQYF. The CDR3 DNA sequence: TGTGCTAGTGGTTTGGGGGACAGGGGATACGACGGGGACGAGCAGTACTTC. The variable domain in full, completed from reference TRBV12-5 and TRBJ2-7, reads DARVTQTPRHKVTEMGQEVTMRCQPILGHNTVFWYRQTMMQGLELLAYFRNRAPLDDSGMPKDRFSAEMPDATLATLKIQPSEPRDSAVYFCASGLGDRGYDGDEQYFGPGTRLTVT.

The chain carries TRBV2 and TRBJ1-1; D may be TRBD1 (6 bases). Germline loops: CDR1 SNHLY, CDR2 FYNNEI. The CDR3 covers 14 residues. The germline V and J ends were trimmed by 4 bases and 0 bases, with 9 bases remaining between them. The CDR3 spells CASSAAGVNTEAFF. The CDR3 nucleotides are TGTGCCAGCAGTGCGGCAGGGGTGAACACTGAAGCTTTCTTT. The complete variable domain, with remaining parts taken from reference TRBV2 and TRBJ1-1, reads EPEVTQTPSHQVTQMGQEVILRCVPISNHLYFYWYRQILGQKVEFLVSFYNNEISEKSEIFDDQFSVERPDGSNFTLKIRSTKLEDSAMYFCASSAAGVNTEAFFGQGTRLTVV.

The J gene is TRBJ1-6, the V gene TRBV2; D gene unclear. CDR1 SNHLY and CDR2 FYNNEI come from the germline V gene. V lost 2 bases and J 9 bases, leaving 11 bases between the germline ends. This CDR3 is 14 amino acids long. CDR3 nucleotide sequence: TGTGCCAGCAGTGAATCATGGGAGGGTTCACCCCTCCACTTT. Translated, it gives CASSESWEGSPLHF.

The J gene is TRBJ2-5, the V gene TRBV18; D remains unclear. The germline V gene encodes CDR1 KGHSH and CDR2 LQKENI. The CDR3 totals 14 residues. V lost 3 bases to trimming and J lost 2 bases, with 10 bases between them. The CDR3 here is CASSPERFQETQYF. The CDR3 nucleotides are TGTGCCAGCTCACCGGAGAGGTTTCAAGAGACCCAGTACTTC. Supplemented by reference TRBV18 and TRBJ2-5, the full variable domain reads NAGVMQNPRHLVRRRGQEARLRCSPMKGHSHVYWYRQLPEEGLKFMVYLQKENIIDESGMPKERFSAEFPKEGPSILRIQQVVRGDSAAYFCASSPERFQETQYFGPGTRLLVL.

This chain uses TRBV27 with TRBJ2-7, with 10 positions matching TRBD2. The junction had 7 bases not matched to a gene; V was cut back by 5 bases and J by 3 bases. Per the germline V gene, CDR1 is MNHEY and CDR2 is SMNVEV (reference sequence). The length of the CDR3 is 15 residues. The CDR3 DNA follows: TGTGCCAGCAGTCCCATAGCGGGAGGCGGCTACGAGCAGTACTTC. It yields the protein CASSPIAGGGYEQYF.

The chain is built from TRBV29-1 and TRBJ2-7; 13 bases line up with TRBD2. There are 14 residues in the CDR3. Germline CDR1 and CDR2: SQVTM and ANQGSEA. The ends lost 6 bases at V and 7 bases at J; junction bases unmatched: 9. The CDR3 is CSVELGLAGKEQYF. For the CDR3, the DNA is TGCAGCGTCGAATTGGGACTAGCGGGAAAAGAGCAGTACTTC.

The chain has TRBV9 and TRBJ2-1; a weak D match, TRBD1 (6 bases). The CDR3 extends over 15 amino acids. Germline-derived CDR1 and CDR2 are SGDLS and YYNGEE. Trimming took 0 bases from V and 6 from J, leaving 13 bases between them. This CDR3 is CASSVEEDRANEQFF. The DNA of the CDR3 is TGTGCCAGCAGCGTAGAGGAGGACAGAGCCAATGAGCAGTTCTTC.

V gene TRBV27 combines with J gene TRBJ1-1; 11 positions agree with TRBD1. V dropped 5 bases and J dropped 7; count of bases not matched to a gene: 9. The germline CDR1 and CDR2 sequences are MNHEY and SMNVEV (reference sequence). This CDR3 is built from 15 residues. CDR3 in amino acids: CASSPPRTGGNEAFF. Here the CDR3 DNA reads TGTGCCAGCAGTCCTCCCCGGACAGGGGGCAATGAAGCTTTCTTT.

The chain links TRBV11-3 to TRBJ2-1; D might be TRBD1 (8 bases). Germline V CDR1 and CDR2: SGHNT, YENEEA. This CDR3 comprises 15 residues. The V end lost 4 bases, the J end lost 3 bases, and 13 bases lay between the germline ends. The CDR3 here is CASSSGGGGYNEQFF. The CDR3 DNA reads TGTGCCAGCAGCTCAGGGGGCGGGGGCTACAATGAGCAGTTCTTC.

CDR3 sequence (DNA): TGTGCCAGCAGGGGAGCGGGGGGGTCCAATACGCAGTATTTT. Translated: CASRGAGGSNTQYF. This chain links TRBV6-5 with TRBJ2-3, with 10 bases identical to TRBD2. The V and J ends lost 6 bases and 7 bases, in that order; junction bases with no gene match: 7. Germline assignment: CDR1 MNHEY and CDR2 SVGAGI. The CDR3 is 14 amino acids.

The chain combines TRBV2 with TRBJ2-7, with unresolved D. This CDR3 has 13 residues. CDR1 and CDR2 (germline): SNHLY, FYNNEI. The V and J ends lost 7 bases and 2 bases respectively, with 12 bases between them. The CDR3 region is CASIPGQTYEQYF. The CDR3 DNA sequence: TGTGCCAGCATCCCTGGGCAGACCTACGAGCAGTACTTC.

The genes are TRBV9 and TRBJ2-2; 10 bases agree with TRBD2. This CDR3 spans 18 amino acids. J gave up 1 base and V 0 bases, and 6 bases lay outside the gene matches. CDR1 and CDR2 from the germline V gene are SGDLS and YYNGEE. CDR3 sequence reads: CASSVGVSGGLNTGELFF. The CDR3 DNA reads TGTGCCAGCAGCGTAGGAGTTAGCGGGGGGTTGAACACCGGGGAGCTGTTTTTT.

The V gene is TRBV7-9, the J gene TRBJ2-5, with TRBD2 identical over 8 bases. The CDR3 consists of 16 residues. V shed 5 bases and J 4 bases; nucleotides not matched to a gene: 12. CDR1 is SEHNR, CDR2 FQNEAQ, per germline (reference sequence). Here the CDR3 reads CASSPGEAGAGETQYF. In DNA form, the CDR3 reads TGTGCCAGCAGCCCAGGGGAAGCGGGGGCGGGAGAGACCCAGTACTTC. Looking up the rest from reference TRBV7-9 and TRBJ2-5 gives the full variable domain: DTGVSQNPRHKITKRGQNVTFRCDPISEHNRLYWYRQTLGQGPEFLTYFQNEAQLEKSRLLSDRFSAERPKGSFSTLEIQRTEQGDSAMYLCASSPGEAGAGETQYFGPGTRLLVL.

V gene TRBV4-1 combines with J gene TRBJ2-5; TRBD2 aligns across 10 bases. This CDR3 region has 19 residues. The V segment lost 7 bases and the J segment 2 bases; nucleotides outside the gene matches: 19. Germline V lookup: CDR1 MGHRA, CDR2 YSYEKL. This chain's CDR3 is CASTSKGYDSGGKQETQYF. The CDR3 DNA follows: TGCGCCAGCACCTCTAAGGGCTATGATAGCGGGGGGAAGCAAGAGACCCAGTACTTC.

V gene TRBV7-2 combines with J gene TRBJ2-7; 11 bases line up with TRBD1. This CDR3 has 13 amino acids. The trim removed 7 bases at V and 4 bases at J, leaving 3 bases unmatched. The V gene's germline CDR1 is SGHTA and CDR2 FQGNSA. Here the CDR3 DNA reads TGTGCCAGCAACCGGGACAGGGGGTACGAGCAGTACTTC. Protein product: CASNRDRGYEQYF.

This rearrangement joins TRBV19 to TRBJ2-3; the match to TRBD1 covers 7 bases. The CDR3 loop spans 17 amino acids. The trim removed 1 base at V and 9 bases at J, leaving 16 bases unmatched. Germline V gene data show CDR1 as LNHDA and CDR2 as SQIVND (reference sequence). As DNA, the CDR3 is TGTGCCAGTAGTATAGCCGGGACAGCGGTCGGTGGGGGAACGCAGTATTTT. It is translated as CASSIAGTAVGGGTQYF. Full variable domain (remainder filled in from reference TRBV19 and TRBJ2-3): DGGITQSPKYLFRKEGQNVTLSCEQNLNHDAMYWYRQDPGQGLRLIYYSQIVNDFQKGDIAEGYSVSREKKESFPLTVTSAQKNPTAFYLCASSIAGTAVGGGTQYFGPGTRLTVL.

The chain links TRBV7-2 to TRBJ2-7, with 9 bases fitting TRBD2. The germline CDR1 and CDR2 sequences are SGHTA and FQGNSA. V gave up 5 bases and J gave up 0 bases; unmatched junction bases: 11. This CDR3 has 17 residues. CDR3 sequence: CASSNLIDSGSSYEQYF. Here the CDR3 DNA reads TGTGCCAGCAGCAACCTCATCGATAGCGGGAGCTCCTACGAGCAGTACTTC.

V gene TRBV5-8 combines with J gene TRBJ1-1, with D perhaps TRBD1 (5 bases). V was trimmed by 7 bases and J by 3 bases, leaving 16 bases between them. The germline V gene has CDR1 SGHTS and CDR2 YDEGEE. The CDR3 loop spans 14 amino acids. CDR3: CASYRRFADTEAFF. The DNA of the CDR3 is TGTGCCAGCTACAGGAGATTCGCTGACACTGAAGCTTTCTTT.

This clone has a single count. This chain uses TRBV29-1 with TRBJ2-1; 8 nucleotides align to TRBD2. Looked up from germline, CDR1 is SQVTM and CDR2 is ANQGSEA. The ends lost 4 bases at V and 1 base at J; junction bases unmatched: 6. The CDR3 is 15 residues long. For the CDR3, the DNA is TGCAGCGTTGTGGGTACGGGGGGGTCCTACAATGAGCAGTTCTTC. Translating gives CSVVGTGGSYNEQFF.

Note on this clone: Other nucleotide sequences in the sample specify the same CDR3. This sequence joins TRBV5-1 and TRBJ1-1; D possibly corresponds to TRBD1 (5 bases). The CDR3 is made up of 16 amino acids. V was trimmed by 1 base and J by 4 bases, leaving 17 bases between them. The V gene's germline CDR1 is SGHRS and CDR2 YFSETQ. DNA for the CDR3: TGCGCCAGCAGCTTGATTTTGGGAGGTAGGGGCACTGAAGCTTTCTTT. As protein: CASSLILGGRGTEAFF.

DNA for the CDR3: TGTGCCTGGAGTAGCGGGAGGGCAGATACGCAGTATTTT. Amino acid sequence: CAWSSGRADTQYF. The V and J genes are TRBV30 and TRBJ2-3, with 10 bases aligning to TRBD2. The CDR3 loop spans 13 amino acids. Germline V gives CDR1 GTSNPN, CDR2 SVGIG (reference sequence). The trim removed 2 bases at V and 4 bases at J, leaving 0 bases unmatched.

The CDR3 DNA follows: TGCGCCAGCAGCTTGGGGCACCAAGGAGGGTACGAGCAGTACTTC. Protein: CASSLGHQGGYEQYF. The chain employs TRBV5-1 and TRBJ2-7; D may be TRBD2 (6 bases). Germline V gives CDR1 SGHRS, CDR2 YFSETQ. The CDR3 is 15 amino acids. Trimming cost V 0 bases and J 4 bases, with 14 bases left between them. The full variable domain, with the rest looked up from reference TRBV5-1 and TRBJ2-7, is KAGVTQTPRYLIKTRGQQVTLSCSPISGHRSVSWYQQTPGQGLQFLFEYFSETQRNKGNFPGRFSGRQFSNSRSEMNVSTLELGDSALYLCASSLGHQGGYEQYFGPGTRLTVT.

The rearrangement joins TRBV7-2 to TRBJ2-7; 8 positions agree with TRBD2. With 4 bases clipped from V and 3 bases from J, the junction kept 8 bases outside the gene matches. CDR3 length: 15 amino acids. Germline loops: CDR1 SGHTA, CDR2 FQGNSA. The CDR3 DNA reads TGTGCCAGCAGCTCAGGTAGCGGGATGGGCTACGAGCAGTACTTC. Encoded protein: CASSSGSGMGYEQYF.

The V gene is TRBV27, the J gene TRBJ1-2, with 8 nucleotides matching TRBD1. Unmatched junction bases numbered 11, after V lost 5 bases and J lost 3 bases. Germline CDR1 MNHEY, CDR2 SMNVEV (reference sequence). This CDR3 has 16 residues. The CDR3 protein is CASSPPPRGPDYGYTF. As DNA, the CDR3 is TGTGCCAGCAGTCCGCCCCCCAGGGGGCCGGACTATGGCTACACCTTC.

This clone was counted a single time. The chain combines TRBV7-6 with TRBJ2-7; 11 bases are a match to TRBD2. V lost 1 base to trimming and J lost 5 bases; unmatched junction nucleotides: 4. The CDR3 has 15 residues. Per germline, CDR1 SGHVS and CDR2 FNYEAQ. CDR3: CASSLVLAGEDEQYF. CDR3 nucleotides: TGTGCCAGCAGCTTAGTACTAGCGGGAGAGGACGAGCAGTACTTC.

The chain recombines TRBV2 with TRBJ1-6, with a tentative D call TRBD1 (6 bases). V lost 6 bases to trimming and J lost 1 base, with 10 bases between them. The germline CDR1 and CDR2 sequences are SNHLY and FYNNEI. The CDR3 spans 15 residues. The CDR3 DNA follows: TGTGCCAGCAGCGTACAGGGTTCCTATAATTCACCCCTCCACTTT. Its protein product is CASSVQGSYNSPLHF.

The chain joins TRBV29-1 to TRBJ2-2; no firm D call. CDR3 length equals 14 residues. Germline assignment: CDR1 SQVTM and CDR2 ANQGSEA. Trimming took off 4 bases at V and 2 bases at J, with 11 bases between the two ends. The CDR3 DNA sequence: TGCAGCGTTGTTGTACTTATAAACACCGGGGAGCTGTTTTTT. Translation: CSVVVLINTGELFF.

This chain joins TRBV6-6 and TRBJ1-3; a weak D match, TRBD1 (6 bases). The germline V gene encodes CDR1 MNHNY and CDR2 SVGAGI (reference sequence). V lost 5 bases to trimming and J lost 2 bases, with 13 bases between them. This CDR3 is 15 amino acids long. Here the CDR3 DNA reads TGTGCCAGCAGTGACACAGGGTTGGCTGGAAACACCATATATTTT. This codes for CASSDTGLAGNTIYF.